A single sample gave rise to the 21 T cell receptor beta chains below, sequenced in a study of cytomegalovirus exposure and HLA in healthy donors. Libraries were prepared by immunoSEQ multiplex PCR; TCRdb keeps only in-frame clonotypes and omits some of them. Among 150,000 to 200,000 clones listed, approximately 87% were seen once. Material: PBMCs. These receptors all stem from a woman aged 30 to 39 in good health and CMV-seronegative.

The chain joins TRBV19 to TRBJ2-7, with TRBD2 matching 8 bases. The CDR3 sequence is 15 residues long. V shed 3 bases and J 2 bases; nucleotides not matched to a gene: 6. The germline V gene encodes CDR1 LNHDA and CDR2 SQIVND (reference sequence). CDR3 residues: CASSISSGSTYEQYF. DNA for the CDR3: TGTGCCAGTAGTATTTCTAGCGGGTCTACCTACGAGCAGTACTTC.

The sample holds one count of this clone. This chain joins TRBV5-1 and TRBJ1-5; no definite D call. The V and J ends lost 0 bases and 1 base respectively, with 2 bases between them. Germline V gene sequence: CDR1 SGHRS, CDR2 YFSETQ. The CDR3 has 13 amino acids. The CDR3 loop is CASSLGSNQPQHF. The CDR3 DNA follows: TGCGCCAGCAGCTTGGGCAGCAATCAGCCCCAGCATTTT.

This clone was counted once. The J gene is TRBJ1-2, the V gene TRBV29-1, with D perhaps matching TRBD1 (5 bases). Per germline, CDR1 SQVTM and CDR2 ANQGSEA. CDR3 length equals 14 residues. V was clipped by 7 bases and J by 6 bases, with 21 bases between them. The CDR3 DNA follows: TGCAGCGCCGCGAAAGTTTGGGGCGCGGATGGCTACACCTTC. Amino acid sequence: CSAAKVWGADGYTF.

The chain joins TRBV6-1 to TRBJ1-4, with TRBD1 matching over 7 bases. With 6 bases clipped from V and 7 bases from J, the junction kept 5 bases outside the gene matches. The CDR3 is made up of 13 amino acids. Germline assignment: CDR1 MNHNS and CDR2 SASEGT. As DNA, the CDR3 is TGTGCCAGCAGGGACAGGACTTCTGAAAAACTGTTTTTT. Translation gives CASRDRTSEKLFF.

V gene TRBV4-2 combines with J gene TRBJ1-3, with D possibly being TRBD1 (5 bases). V was cut by 4 bases and J by 1 base, with 20 bases left in between. Germline CDR1 and CDR2: LGHNA and YNFKEQ. This CDR3 is 18 amino acids long. This CDR3 is CASSRGDPQVRSGNTIYF. The DNA of the CDR3 is TGTGCCAGCAGCCGGGGGGATCCCCAAGTGAGGTCTGGAAACACCATATATTTT.

The table lists this clone with a count of one. The rearrangement links TRBV27 to TRBJ2-7; D may be TRBD2 (5 bases). Trimming shortened V by 3 bases and J by 2 bases, and 5 bases separated the two germline ends. Germline CDR1 MNHEY, CDR2 SMNVEV (reference sequence). CDR3 length: 12 amino acids. The chain's CDR3 is CASSLRAYEQYF. The CDR3 DNA reads as TGTGCCAGCAGTTTGAGGGCCTACGAGCAGTACTTC.

The chain links TRBV27 to TRBJ1-1; D is possibly TRBD1 (6 bases). V lost 6 bases to trimming and J lost 3 bases, with 14 bases between them. The germline CDR1 and CDR2 sequences are MNHEY and SMNVEV (reference sequence). CDR3 size: 14 residues. The CDR3, as DNA: TGTGCCAGCAGGGAGCAGGGGATGCACACTGAAGCTTTCTTT. Translated, it gives CASREQGMHTEAFF.

This chain connects TRBV19 to TRBJ2-3; no clear D. Germline V gene data show CDR1 as LNHDA and CDR2 as SQIVND (reference sequence). Trimming took 5 bases from V and 0 from J, leaving 15 bases between them. The CDR3 sequence is 16 residues long. The CDR3 is CASSPLAGSSTDTQYF. For the CDR3, the DNA is TGTGCCAGTAGTCCCCTGGCTGGCTCTAGCACAGATACGCAGTATTTT.

The J gene is TRBJ1-1, the V gene TRBV6-6; maybe TRBD1 (6 bases). Germline CDR1 MNHNY, CDR2 SVGAGI (reference sequence). The V and J ends lost 5 bases and 0 bases respectively, with 10 bases between them. The CDR3 totals 14 residues. The CDR3 coding sequence is TGTGCCAGCAGTCGGGGACAAATGAACACTGAAGCTTTCTTT. Its translation is CASSRGQMNTEAFF.

This clone was detected once. The chain is built from TRBV5-4 and TRBJ2-7; weak D call: TRBD1 (5 bases). The V gene lost 5 bases and the J gene lost 1 base, with 10 bases spanning the gap. The germline gives CDR1 SGHNT, CDR2 YYREEE (reference sequence). The CDR3 runs to 13 residues. In DNA form, the CDR3 reads TGTGCCAGCAGGGCAGGGTCATCCTACGAGCAGTACTTC. Its translation: CASRAGSSYEQYF.

This chain links TRBV5-1 with TRBJ1-3; D remains unclear. V dropped 3 bases and J dropped 0 bases, with 10 bases sitting between them. CDR3 size: 15 residues. Germline V gene lookup returns CDR1 SGHRS and CDR2 YFSETQ. CDR3 in DNA: TGCGCCAGCAGCTGGGGAGCGGTCTCTGGAAACACCATATATTTT. This translates into CASSWGAVSGNTIYF.

The chain carries TRBV28 and TRBJ1-5, with 7 nucleotides matching TRBD1. Germline V gene data show CDR1 as MDHEN and CDR2 as SYDVKM. This CDR3 has 15 amino acids. Germline trimming cut 2 bases from V and 6 bases from J; bases unmatched to any gene: 7. The CDR3 protein is CASSLGGGASQPQHF. Here the CDR3 DNA reads TGTGCCAGCAGTTTAGGAGGGGGCGCGTCTCAGCCCCAGCATTTT.

V gene TRBV6-5 combines with J gene TRBJ1-2, with 7 bases fitting TRBD1. CDR1 MNHEY and CDR2 SVGAGI come from the germline V gene. Trimming removed 6 bases from V and 0 bases from J; junction bases left unmatched: 7. The CDR3 has 15 residues. The CDR3 sequence: CASRKTGQANYGYTF. The CDR3 DNA reads TGTGCCAGCAGGAAGACCGGACAGGCTAACTATGGCTACACCTTC.

The table lists this clone with a count of one. This chain joins TRBV4-1 and TRBJ1-3; tentative D call: TRBD1 (6 bases). V lost 1 base and J lost 4, with 14 bases in between. CDR3 length equals 16 residues. Germline CDR1 MGHRA, CDR2 YSYEKL. The chain's CDR3 is CASSQVLGAQGNTIYF. The DNA of the CDR3 is TGCGCCAGCAGCCAAGTGCTGGGGGCGCAGGGAAACACCATATATTTT.

This clone was seen more than once but under ten times. The chain employs TRBV7-2 and TRBJ1-1, with D tentatively TRBD1 (5 bases). In germline, CDR1 is SGHTA, CDR2 FQGNSA. The CDR3 is 14 amino acids. Trimming pared 2 bases from V and 5 bases from J, leaving 12 bases between. The CDR3, as DNA: TGTGCCAGCAGCTTACAAGGGGTTGGGACTGAAGCTTTCTTT. This codes for CASSLQGVGTEAFF.

Many counts were recorded for this clone. The chain is built from TRBV6-1 and TRBJ2-2; D might be TRBD1 (5 bases). The CDR3 contains 15 residues. V shed 3 bases and J shed 6 bases, with 14 bases lying between them. The V gene's germline CDR1 is MNHNS and CDR2 SASEGT. For the CDR3, the DNA is TGTGCCAGCAGTGAGGAATTAACAGGATCCGGGGAGCTGTTTTTT. Its translation: CASSEELTGSGELFF.

This chain joins TRBV4-2 and TRBJ2-2; unclear D gene. Germline loops: CDR1 LGHNA, CDR2 YNFKEQ. V was cut by 4 bases and J by 8 bases, with 14 bases left in between. The CDR3 sequence is 14 residues long. The CDR3 region is CASSPTDLKGELFF. CDR3 DNA sequence: TGTGCCAGCAGCCCAACTGACCTTAAAGGGGAGCTGTTTTTT.

The chain uses TRBV27 and TRBJ2-3; 8 bases map to TRBD2. After removal of 4 bases from V and 3 bases from J, the junction contained 15 bases not matched to a gene. Germline-derived CDR1 and CDR2 are MNHEY and SMNVEV (reference sequence). This CDR3 region has 18 residues. CDR3 coding DNA: TGTGCCAGCAGTTCGGCCATTCGTAGCGGGACTGGGACAGATACGCAGTATTTT. This sequence encodes CASSSAIRSGTGTDTQYF.

This chain connects TRBV9 to TRBJ2-2, with D perhaps matching TRBD2 (6 bases). V dropped 1 base and J dropped 2 bases, with 12 bases sitting between them. The length of the CDR3 is 16 residues. Germline loops: CDR1 SGDLS, CDR2 YYNGEE. The CDR3 coding sequence is TGTGCCAGCAGCGTAACTGTGGGGGGAAACACCGGGGAGCTGTTTTTT. It specifies CASSVTVGGNTGELFF.

This clone has only one observation. The DNA of the CDR3 is TGTGCCACCAGCAGAGAATTAGCGGGAGAGCAGTACTTC. It encodes CATSRELAGEQYF. This rearrangement joins TRBV15 to TRBJ2-7, with TRBD2 matching over 8 bases. The CDR3 loop spans 13 amino acids. Losses at the gene ends were 0 bases for V and 7 bases for J; bases not matched to a gene: 2. Germline V gives CDR1 LNHNV, CDR2 YYDKDF (reference sequence).

This clone is a singleton in its sample. The chain is built from TRBV4-3 and TRBJ2-6; 11 bases are shared with TRBD1. Germline V lookup: CDR1 LGHNA, CDR2 YSLEER. V lost 2 bases, J lost 0 bases, and 6 bases stayed unmatched. There are 19 residues in the CDR3. CDR3 nucleotide sequence: TGCGCCAGCAGCCAACTTCGGACAGGGGGCGACTCTGGGGCCAACGTCCTGACTTTC. Protein: CASSQLRTGGDSGANVLTF.